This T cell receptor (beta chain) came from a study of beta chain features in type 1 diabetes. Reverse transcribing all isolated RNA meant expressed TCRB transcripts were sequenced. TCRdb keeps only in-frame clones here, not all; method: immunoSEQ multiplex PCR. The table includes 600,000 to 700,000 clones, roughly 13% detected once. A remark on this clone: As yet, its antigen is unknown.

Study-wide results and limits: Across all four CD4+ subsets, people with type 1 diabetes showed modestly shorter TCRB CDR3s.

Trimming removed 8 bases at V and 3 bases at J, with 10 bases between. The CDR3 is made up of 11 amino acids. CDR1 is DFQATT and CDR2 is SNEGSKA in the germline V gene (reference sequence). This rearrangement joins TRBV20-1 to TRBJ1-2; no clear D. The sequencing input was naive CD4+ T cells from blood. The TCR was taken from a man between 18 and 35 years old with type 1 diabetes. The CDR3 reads CSSTRDYGYTF. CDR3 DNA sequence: TGCAGTTCTACGAGGGACTATGGCTACACCTTC.